This T cell receptor beta chain was found in a study of blood T cell repertoires in COVID-19. Study-wide background: T cells, B-cell-depleted T cells, or PBMCs provided the cDNA or gDNA that served as material.

Repertoires were generated with immunoSEQ multiplex PCR, while TCRdb's copy carries only in-frame clones and drops some. In the table there are hundreds of thousands of clones, about 89% of which are singletons. This clonotype was sampled from a woman aged 25 to 39 with COVID-19, enrolled during active disease. Source material: peripheral blood.

The CDR3 protein is CASSRDRATDTQYF. The CDR3 DNA sequence: TGTGCCAGCAGCCGGGACAGGGCTACAGATACGCAGTATTTT. The chain recombines TRBV28 with TRBJ2-3; 9 nucleotides match TRBD1. V lost 6 bases, J lost 3 bases, and 4 bases stayed unmatched. The CDR3 is 14 amino acids. Germline V gives CDR1 MDHEN, CDR2 SYDVKM.